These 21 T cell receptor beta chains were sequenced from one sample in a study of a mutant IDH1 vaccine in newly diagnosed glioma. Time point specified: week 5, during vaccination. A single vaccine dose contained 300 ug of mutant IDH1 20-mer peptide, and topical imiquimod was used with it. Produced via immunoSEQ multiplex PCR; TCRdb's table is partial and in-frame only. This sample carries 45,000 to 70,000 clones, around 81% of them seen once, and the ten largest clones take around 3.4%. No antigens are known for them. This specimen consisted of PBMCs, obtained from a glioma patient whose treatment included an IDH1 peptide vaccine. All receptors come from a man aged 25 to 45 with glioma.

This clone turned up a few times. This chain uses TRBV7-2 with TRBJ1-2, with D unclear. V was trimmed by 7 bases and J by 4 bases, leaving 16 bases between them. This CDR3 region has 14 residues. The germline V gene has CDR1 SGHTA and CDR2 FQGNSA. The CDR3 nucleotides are TGTGCCAGCAACCAAGAGACGGCCAGCTATGGCTACACCTTC. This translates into CASNQETASYGYTF.

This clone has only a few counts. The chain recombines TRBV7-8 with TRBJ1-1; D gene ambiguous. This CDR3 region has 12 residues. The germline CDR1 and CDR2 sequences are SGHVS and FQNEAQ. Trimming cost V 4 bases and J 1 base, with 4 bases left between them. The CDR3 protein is CASSYKNTEAFF. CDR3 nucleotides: TGTGCCAGCAGCTACAAGAACACTGAAGCTTTCTTT.

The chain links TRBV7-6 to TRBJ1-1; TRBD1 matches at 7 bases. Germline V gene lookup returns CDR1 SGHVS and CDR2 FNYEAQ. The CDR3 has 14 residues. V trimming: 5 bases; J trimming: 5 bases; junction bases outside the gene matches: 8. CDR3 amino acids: CASSATSRGTEAFF. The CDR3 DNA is TGTGCCAGCAGCGCCACGAGCAGGGGGACTGAAGCTTTCTTT.

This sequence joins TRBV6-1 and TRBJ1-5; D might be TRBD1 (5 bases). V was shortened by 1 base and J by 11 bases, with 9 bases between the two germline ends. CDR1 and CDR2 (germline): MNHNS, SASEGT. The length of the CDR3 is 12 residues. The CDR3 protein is CASSEGTSTQHF. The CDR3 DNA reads TGTGCCAGCAGTGAAGGGACAAGTACCCAGCATTTT.

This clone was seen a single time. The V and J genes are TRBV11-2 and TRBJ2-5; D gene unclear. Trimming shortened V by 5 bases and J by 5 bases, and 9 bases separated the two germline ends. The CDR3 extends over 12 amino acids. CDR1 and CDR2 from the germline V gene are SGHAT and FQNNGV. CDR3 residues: CASSHLWETQYF. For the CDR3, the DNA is TGTGCCAGCAGCCACCTCTGGGAGACCCAGTACTTC.

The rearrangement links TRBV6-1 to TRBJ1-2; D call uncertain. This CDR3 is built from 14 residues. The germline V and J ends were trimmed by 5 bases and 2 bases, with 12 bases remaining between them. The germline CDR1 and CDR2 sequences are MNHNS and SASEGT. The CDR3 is CASSPVPDNYGYTF. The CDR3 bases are TGTGCCAGCAGTCCCGTTCCAGACAACTATGGCTACACCTTC.

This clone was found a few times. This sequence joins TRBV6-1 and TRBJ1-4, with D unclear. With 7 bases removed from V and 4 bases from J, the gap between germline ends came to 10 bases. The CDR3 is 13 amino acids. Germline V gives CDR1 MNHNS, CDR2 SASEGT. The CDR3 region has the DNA TGTGCCAGCAATACAGCCCGTAATGAAAAACTGTTTTTT. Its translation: CASNTARNEKLFF.

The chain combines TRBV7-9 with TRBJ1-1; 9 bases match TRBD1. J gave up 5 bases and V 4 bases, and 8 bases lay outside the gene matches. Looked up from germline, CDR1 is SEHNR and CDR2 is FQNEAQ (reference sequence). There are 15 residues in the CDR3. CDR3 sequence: CASSSPGQGRTEAFF. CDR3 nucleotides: TGTGCCAGCAGCTCGCCGGGACAGGGAAGGACTGAAGCTTTCTTT.

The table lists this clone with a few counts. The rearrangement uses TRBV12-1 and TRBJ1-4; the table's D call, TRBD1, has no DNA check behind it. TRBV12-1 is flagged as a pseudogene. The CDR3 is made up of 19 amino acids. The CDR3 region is CASSFLIRDRGRLYEKLFF. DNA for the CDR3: TGTGCCAGCAGCTTTTTAATTAGGGACAGGGGGCGCTTATATGAAAAACTGTTTTTT.

The CDR3 DNA reads as TGCAGCGTTGGAGGGGATGCACACTCTGGAAACACCATATATTTT. Amino acids: CSVGGDAHSGNTIYF. The genes are TRBV29-1 and TRBJ1-3, with a tentative D call TRBD1 (5 bases). Germline loops: CDR1 SQVTM, CDR2 ANQGSEA. The CDR3 spans 15 residues. Trimming shortened V by 4 bases and J by 0 bases, and 13 bases separated the two germline ends.

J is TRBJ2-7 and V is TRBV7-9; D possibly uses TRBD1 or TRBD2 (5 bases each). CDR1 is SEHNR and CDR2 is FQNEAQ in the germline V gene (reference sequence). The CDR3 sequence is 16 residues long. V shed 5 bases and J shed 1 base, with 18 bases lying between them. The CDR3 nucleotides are TGTGCCAGCAGCACACCCGCGCAGGGACGATCCTACGAGCAGTACTTC. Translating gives CASSTPAQGRSYEQYF.

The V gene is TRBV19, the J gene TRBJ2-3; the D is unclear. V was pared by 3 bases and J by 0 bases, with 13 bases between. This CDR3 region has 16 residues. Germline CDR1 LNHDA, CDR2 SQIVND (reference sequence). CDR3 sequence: CASSITSPPSTDTQYF. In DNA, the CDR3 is TGTGCCAGTAGTATTACCTCCCCCCCCAGCACAGATACGCAGTATTTT. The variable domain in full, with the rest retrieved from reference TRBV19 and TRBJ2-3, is DGGITQSPKYLFRKEGQNVTLSCEQNLNHDAMYWYRQDPGQGLRLIYYSQIVNDFQKGDIAEGYSVSREKKESFPLTVTSAQKNPTAFYLCASSITSPPSTDTQYFGPGTRLTVL.

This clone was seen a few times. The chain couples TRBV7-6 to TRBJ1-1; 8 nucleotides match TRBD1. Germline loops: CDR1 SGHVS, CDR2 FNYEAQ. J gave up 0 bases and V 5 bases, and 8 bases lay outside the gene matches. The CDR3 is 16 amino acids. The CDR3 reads CASSPLEQGVNTEAFF. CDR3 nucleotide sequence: TGTGCCAGCAGCCCACTCGAACAGGGGGTGAACACTGAAGCTTTCTTT.

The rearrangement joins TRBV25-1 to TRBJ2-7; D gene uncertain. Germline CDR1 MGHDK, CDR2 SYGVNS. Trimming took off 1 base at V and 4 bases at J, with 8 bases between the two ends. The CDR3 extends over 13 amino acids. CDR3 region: CASSELGRYEQYF. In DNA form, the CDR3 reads TGTGCCAGCAGTGAATTGGGTCGGTACGAGCAGTACTTC.

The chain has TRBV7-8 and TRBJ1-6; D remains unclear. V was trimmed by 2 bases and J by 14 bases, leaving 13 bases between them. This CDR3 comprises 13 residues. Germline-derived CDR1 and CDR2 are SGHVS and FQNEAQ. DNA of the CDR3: TGTGCCAGCAGCTTATTGAAGGGAGTGGCCCTCCACTTT. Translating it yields CASSLLKGVALHF.

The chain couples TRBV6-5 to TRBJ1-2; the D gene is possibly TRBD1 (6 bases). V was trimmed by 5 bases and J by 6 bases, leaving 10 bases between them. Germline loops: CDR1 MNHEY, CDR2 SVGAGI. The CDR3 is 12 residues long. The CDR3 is CASSLQGHGYTF. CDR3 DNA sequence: TGTGCCAGCAGTCTACAGGGCCATGGCTACACCTTC.

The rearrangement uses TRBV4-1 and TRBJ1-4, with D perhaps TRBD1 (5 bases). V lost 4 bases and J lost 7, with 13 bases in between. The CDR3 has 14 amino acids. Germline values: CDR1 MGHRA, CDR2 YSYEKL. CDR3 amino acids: CASSRQLVSEKLFF. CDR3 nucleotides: TGCGCCAGCAGCCGACAGTTAGTAAGTGAAAAACTGTTTTTT.

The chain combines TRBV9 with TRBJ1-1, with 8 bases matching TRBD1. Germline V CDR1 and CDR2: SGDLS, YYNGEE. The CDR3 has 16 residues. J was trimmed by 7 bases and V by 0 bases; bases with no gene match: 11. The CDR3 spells CASSVAGTGGRDEAFF. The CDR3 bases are TGTGCCAGCAGCGTAGCTGGAACAGGGGGAAGAGATGAAGCTTTCTTT.

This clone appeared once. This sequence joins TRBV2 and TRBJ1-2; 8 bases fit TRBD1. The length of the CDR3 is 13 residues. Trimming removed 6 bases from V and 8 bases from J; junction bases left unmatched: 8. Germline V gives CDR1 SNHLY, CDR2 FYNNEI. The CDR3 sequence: CASREDRATGYTF. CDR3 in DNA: TGTGCCAGCAGGGAGGACAGGGCGACAGGCTACACCTTC.

CDR3 nucleotides: TGTGCCAGCAGCTTAGGACAGGGGTTCTACGAGCAGTACTTC. Its protein product is CASSLGQGFYEQYF. V gene TRBV7-2 combines with J gene TRBJ2-7, with 8 bases aligning to TRBD1. This CDR3 spans 14 amino acids. V lost 1 base and J lost 3; bases outside the gene matches: 2. CDR1 SGHTA and CDR2 FQGNSA come from the germline V gene.

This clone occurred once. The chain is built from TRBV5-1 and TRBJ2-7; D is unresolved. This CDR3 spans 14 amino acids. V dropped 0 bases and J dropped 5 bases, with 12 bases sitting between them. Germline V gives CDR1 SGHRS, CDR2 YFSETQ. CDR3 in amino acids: CASSLGVRTDEQYF. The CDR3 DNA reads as TGCGCCAGCAGCTTGGGGGTCAGGACGGACGAGCAGTACTTC.